This T cell receptor beta chain was recovered during a study of beta chain features in type 1 diabetes. The entirety of the isolated RNA underwent reverse transcription, so expressed TCRB transcripts were sequenced. The assay was immunoSEQ multiplex PCR, and TCRdb's table has in-frame clones only and misses some. Altogether a few hundred thousand clones are present, 12% to 15% being singletons, with the ten largest covering over 5%. This clone was counted many times. What it binds is not known. The germline V gene has CDR1 MGHDK and CDR2 SYGVNS. The length of the CDR3 is 14 residues. V lost 7 bases to trimming and J lost 3 bases; unmatched junction nucleotides: 4. Notes on the study in general: Shorter TCRB CDR3s, moderately but significantly so, marked every one of the four CD4+ subsets in Type 1 diabetes patients.

The sequenced sample was central memory CD4+ T cells from blood. The chain joins TRBV25-1 to TRBJ2-1, with TRBD1 identical over 9 bases. This TCR came from a man aged 30-40 years in good health. CDR3 loop: CASIGTGHYNEQFF. CDR3 nucleotides: TGTGCCAGCATTGGGACAGGGCACTACAATGAGCAGTTCTTC. Complete variable domain (other parts from reference TRBV25-1 and TRBJ2-1): EADIYQTPRYLVIGTGKKITLECSQTMGHDKMYWYQQDPGMELHLIHYSYGVNSTEKGDLSSESTVSRIRTEHFPLTLESARPSHTSQYLCASIGTGHYNEQFFGPGTRLTVL.